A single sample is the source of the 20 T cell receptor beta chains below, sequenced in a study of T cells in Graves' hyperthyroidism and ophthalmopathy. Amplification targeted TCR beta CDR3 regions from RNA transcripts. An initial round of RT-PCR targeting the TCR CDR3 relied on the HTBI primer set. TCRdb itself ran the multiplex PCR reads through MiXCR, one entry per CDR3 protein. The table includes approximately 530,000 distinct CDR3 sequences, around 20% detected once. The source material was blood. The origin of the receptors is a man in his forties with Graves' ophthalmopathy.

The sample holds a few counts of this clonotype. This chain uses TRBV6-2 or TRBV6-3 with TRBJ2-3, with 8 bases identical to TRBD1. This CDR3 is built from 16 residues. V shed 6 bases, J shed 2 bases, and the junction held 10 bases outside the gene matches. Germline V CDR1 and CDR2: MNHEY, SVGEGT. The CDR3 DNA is TGTGCCAGCAGCCCCAGGACAGGGCCTAACACAGATACGCAGTATTTT. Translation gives CASSPRTGPNTDTQYF.

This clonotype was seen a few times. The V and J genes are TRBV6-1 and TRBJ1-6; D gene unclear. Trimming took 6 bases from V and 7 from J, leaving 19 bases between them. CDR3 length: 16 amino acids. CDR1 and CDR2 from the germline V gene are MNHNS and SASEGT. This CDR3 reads CASRPPAGVGNSPLHF. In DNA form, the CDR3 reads TGTGCCAGCAGACCCCCCGCTGGGGTCGGGAATTCACCCCTCCACTTT.

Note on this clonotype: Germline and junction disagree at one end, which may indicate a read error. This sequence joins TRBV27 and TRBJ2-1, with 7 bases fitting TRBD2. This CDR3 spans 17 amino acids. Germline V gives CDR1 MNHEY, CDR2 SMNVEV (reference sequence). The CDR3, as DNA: TGTGCCAGCAGTTTAAAAGCGGCGGGAGAAATCTACAATAAGCAGTTCTTC. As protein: CASSLKAAGEIYNKQFF.

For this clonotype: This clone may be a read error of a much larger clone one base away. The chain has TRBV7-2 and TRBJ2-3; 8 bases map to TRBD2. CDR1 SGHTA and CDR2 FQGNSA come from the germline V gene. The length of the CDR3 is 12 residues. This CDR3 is CAGSQRERTQYF. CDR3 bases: TGTGCCGGCAGTCAGCGGGAGAGGACGCAGTATTTT.

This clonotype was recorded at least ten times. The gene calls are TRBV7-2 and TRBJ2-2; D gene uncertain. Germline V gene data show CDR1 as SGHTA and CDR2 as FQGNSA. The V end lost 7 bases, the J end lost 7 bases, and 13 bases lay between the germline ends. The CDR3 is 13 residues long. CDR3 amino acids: CASTPSPYGELFF. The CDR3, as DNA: TGTGCCAGCACCCCCTCCCCGTACGGGGAGCTGTTTTTT.

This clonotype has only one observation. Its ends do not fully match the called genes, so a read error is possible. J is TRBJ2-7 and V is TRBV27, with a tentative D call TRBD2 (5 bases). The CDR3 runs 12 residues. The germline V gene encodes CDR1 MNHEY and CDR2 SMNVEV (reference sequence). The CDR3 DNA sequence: TGTGTCAGCAGTCCTTCGGGGTACGAGCAGTACTTC. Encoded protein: CVSSPSGYEQYF.

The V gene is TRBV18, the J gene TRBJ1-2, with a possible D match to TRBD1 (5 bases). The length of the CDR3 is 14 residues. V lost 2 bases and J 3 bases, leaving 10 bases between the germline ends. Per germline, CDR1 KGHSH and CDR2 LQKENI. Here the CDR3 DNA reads TGTGCCAGCTCACCAGGGAGAGGGGACTATGGCTACACCTTC. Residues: CASSPGRGDYGYTF.

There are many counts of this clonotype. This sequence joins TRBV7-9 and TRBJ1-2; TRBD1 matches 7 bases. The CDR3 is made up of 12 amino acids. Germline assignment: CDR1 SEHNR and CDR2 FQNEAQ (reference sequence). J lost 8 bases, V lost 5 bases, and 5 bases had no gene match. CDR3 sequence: CASSPTGRGYTF. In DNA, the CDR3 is TGTGCCAGCAGCCCGACAGGGCGCGGCTACACCTTC.

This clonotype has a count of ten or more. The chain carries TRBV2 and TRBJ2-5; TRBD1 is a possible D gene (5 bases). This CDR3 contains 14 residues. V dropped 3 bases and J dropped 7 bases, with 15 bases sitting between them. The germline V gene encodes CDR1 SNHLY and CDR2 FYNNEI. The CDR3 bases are TGTGCCAGCAGTGAGGAGACAGCCACGAGGACCCAGTACTTC. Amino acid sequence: CASSEETATRTQYF.

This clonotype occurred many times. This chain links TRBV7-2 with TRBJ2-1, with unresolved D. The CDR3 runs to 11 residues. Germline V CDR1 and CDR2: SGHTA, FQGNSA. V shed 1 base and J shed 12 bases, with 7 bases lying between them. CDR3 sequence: CASSLGPRQFF. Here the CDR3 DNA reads TGTGCCAGCAGCTTAGGGCCACGGCAGTTCTTC.

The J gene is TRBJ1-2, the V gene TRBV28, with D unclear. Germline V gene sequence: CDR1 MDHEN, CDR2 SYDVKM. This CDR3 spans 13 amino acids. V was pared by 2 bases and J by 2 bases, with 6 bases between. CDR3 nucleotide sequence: TGTGCCAGCAGTTTAAAAGTAAACTATGGCTACACCTTC. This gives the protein CASSLKVNYGYTF.

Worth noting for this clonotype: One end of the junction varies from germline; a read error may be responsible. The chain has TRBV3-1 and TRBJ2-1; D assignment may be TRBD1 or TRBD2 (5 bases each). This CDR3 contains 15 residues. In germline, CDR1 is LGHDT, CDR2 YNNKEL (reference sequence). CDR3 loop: CASSHPGTHYSEQFF. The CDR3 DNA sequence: TGTGCCAGCAGCCACCCCGGGACGCACTACAGTGAGCAGTTCTTC.

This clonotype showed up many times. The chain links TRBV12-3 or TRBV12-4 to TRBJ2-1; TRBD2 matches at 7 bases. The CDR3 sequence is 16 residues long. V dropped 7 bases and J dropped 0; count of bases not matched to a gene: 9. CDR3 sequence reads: CASIQSGGSSYNEQFF. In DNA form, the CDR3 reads TGTGCCAGCATTCAATCCGGGGGGAGCTCCTACAATGAGCAGTTCTTC.

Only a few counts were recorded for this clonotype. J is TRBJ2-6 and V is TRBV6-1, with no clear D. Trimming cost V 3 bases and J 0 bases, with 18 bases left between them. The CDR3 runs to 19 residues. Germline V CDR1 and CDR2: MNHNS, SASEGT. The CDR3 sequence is CASSEPIRTDISGANVLTF. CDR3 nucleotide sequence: TGTGCCAGCAGTGAGCCGATCAGGACGGATATCTCTGGGGCCAACGTCCTGACTTTC.

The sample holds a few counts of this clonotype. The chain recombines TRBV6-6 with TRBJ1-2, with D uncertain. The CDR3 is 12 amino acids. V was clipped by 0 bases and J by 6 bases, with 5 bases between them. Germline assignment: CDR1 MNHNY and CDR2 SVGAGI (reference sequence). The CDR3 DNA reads TGTGCCAGCAGTTACTCTAGGGATGGCTACACCTTC. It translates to CASSYSRDGYTF.

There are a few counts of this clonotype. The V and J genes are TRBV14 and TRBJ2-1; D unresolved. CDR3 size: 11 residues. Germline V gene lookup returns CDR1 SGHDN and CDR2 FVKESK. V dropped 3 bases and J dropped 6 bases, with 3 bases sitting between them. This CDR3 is CASSHFNEQFF. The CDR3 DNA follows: TGTGCCAGCAGCCATTTCAATGAGCAGTTCTTC.

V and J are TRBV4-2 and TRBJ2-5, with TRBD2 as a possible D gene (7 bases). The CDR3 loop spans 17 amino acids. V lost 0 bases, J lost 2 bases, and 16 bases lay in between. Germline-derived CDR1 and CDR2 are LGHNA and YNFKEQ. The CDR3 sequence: CASSQDWGGGQQETQYF. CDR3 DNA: TGTGCCAGCAGCCAAGACTGGGGGGGGGGGCAGCAAGAGACCCAGTACTTC.

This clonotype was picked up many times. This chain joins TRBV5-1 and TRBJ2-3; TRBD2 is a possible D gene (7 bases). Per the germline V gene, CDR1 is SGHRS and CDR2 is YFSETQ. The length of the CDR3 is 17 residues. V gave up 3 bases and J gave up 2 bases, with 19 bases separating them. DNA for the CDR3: TGCGCCAGCAGCTCCCCGCAGGGGAGGGTGTCCACAGATACGCAGTATTTT. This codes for CASSSPQGRVSTDTQYF.

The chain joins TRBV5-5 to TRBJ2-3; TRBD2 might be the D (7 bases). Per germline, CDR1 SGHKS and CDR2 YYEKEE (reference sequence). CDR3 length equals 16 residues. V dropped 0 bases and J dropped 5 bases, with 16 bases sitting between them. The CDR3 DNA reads TGTGCCAGCAGCTTGGTGGGGGGGCCGTTTGGAGATACGCAGTATTTT. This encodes CASSLVGGPFGDTQYF.

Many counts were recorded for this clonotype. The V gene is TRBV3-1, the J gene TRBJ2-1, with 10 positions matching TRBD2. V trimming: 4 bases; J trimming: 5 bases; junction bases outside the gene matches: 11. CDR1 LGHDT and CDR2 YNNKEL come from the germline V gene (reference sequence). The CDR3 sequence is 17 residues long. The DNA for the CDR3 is TGTGCCAGCAGCCCCGACAGGGCTAGCGGGAGAGACAATGAGCAGTTCTTC. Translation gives CASSPDRASGRDNEQFF.